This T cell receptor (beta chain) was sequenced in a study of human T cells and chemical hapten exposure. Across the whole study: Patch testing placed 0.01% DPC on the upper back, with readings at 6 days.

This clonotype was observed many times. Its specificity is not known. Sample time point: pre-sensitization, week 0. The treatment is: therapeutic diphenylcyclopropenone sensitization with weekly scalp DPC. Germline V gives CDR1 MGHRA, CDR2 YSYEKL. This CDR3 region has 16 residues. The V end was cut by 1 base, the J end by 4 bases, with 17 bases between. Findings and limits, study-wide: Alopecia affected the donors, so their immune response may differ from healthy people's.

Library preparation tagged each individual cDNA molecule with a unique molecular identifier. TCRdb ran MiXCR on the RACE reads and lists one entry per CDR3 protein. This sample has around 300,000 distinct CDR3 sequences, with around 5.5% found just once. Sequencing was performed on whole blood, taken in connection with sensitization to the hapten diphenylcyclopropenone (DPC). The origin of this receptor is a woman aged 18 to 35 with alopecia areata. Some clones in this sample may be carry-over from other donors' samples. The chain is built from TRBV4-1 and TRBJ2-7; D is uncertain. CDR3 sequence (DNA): TGCGCCAGCAGCCAAGTATTCTCCGGAGCAGGATACGAGCAGTACTTC. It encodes CASSQVFSGAGYEQYF.